Listed below are T cell receptor beta chains from one sample, sequenced in a study of beta chain features in type 1 diabetes. Produced via immunoSEQ multiplex PCR; TCRdb's table is partial and in-frame only. The sample shows some 330,000 clones, about 10% of them seen only once. The sequencing input was naive CD4+ T cells from blood. These receptors all come from a woman under 40 in good health. CDR3s include the opening cysteine and the closing phenylalanine or tryptophan. D genes are given only for firm matches. Where a row states a size, it is once, few, many or the class of an expanded clone; other rows omit it.

TRBV10-3,few,TRBJ2-7,.,TGTGCCATCAGTGAGGATGTAGCGAGCTCCTACGAGCAGTACTTC,CAISEDVASSYEQYF
TRBV7-3,.,TRBJ2-6,.,TGTGCCAGCAGCTTGTTTGACTCCAACGTCCTGACTTTC,CASSLFDSNVLTF
TRBV5-1,few,TRBJ2-3,TRBD2,TGCGCCAGCAGCTGGACTAGCGGGAGCACAGATACGCAGTATTTT,CASSWTSGSTDTQYF
TRBV7-2,few,TRBJ1-1,TRBD1,TGTGCCAGCAGCAAGAAGTCCGGGACAGGGGGCCTCATGAACACTGAAGCTTTCTTT,CASSKKSGTGGLMNTEAFF
TRBV4-3,few,TRBJ2-7,TRBD2,TGCGCCAGCAGCCAAGATCTGTCTAGCGGGAGGGCGAGCTCCTACGAGCAGTACTTC,CASSQDLSSGRASSYEQYF
TRBV28,.,TRBJ2-7,TRBD1,TGTGCCAGCAGTTTATCCCGCACAGGGGCCGAGCAGTACTTC,CASSLSRTGAEQYF
TRBV7-2,few,TRBJ1-3,.,TGTGCCAGCAGGCCCGCAGGGACTGGAAACACCATATATTTT,CASRPAGTGNTIYF
TRBV28,.,TRBJ2-1,TRBD2,TGTGCCAGCATGCGGGAGCTGGATGAGCAGTTCTTC,CASMRELDEQFF
TRBV6-5,.,TRBJ2-2,.,TGTGCCAGCAGTTACGGTGTCGGGTTTGGGGAGCTGTTTTTT,CASSYGVGFGELFF
TRBV4-3,.,TRBJ1-1,.,TGCGCCAGCAGCCAAGATGAGGGTCGAGCTTTCTTT,CASSQDEGRAFF
TRBV5-4,.,TRBJ2-5,.,TGTGCCAGCAGGATGAATGGCGAGACCCAGTACTTC,CASRMNGETQYF
TRBV4-3,few,TRBJ2-1,TRBD2,TGCGCCAGCAGCTCCAACGCGGGACTAGCGTACAATGAGCAGTTCTTC,CASSSNAGLAYNEQFF
TRBV7-9,few,TRBJ1-2,.,TGTGCCAGCAGCCCAGGGACAACAAACTATGGCTACACCTTC,CASSPGTTNYGYTF
TRBV7-2,.,TRBJ2-2,.,TGTGCCAGCAGCCATCCGCTAGAGGCCGGGGAGCTGTTTTTT,CASSHPLEAGELFF
TRBV7-2,.,TRBJ2-7,TRBD2,TGTGCCAGCAGCTTAGGGTCTAGCGGGCGCCCCAACGAGCAGTACTTC,CASSLGSSGRPNEQYF
TRBV7-2,few,TRBJ1-5,.,TGTGCCAGCAGCTTACGGGTCGGCGGCAATCAGCCCCAGCATTTT,CASSLRVGGNQPQHF
TRBV29-1,.,TRBJ1-2,.,TGCAGCGTTAGGGAGGCAGGGTCAAGCTATGGCTACACCTTC,CSVREAGSSYGYTF
TRBV30,few,TRBJ1-1,.,TGTGCCTGGAGTGCGGACACGGCACCTGAAGCTTTCTTT,CAWSADTAPEAFF
TRBV18,.,TRBJ1-4,.,TGTGCCAGCTCTCCCGACGGACAGATTAATGAAAAACTGTTTTTT,CASSPDGQINEKLFF
TRBV7-3,few,TRBJ1-1,.,TGTGCCAGCAGCTCACAGGGGAACACTGAAGCTTTCTTT,CASSSQGNTEAFF
TRBV14,.,TRBJ2-1,.,TGTGCCAGCAGCGACGGCCGAGGCAATGAGCAGTTCTTC,CASSDGRGNEQFF
TRBV29-1,.,TRBJ2-2,.,TGCAGCGTCCATCGGGGAGGCGACACCGGGGAGCTGTTTTTT,CSVHRGGDTGELFF
TRBV29-1,.,TRBJ2-1,TRBD2,TGCAGCGTTGAAGGCGGTGGCCTAGCGGGAGTATCGTTGAATGAGCAGTTCTTC,CSVEGGGLAGVSLNEQFF
TRBV18,.,TRBJ1-2,TRBD1,TGTGCCAGCTCACCGACAGGGGATGGCTACACCTTC,CASSPTGDGYTF
TRBV7-9,.,TRBJ2-3,.,TGTGCCAGCAGCTTACCGGGAAGAGATACGCAGTATTTT,CASSLPGRDTQYF
TRBV28,.,TRBJ1-2,.,TGTGCCAGCAGAACGGACATTAACTATGGCTACACCTTC,CASRTDINYGYTF
TRBV28,few,TRBJ2-1,TRBD2,TGTGCCAGCAGCCTAGCGGGAGAGGGAGAAAATGAGCAGTTCTTC,CASSLAGEGENEQFF
TRBV27,.,TRBJ1-1,TRBD1,TGTGCCAGCGGTGTACAGGGGTTCACTGAAGCTTTCTTT,CASGVQGFTEAFF
TRBV2,.,TRBJ2-3,TRBD2,TGTGCCAGCAGGAGGCGGGAGGGCCAAGGAGATACGCAGTATTTT,CASRRREGQGDTQYF
TRBV19,.,TRBJ2-7,TRBD2,TGTGCCAGTAGTATCGCGCTAGCGGGAGGCCCGCCCTACGAGCAGTACTTC,CASSIALAGGPPYEQYF
TRBV29-1,few,TRBJ2-1,.,TGCAGCGTTGAAGATCTTAAAGCTCCTCTTGGCAATGAGCAGTTCTTC,CSVEDLKAPLGNEQFF
TRBV30,.,TRBJ1-1,.,TGTGCCTGGAGTGTACGCAGGGTGGGCACTGAAGCTTTCTTT,CAWSVRRVGTEAFF
TRBV9,.,TRBJ2-1,.,TGTGCCAGCAGCGTAGGTAGCGGCTCCTACAATGAGCAGTTCTTC,CASSVGSGSYNEQFF
TRBV5-1,.,TRBJ2-5,TRBD2,TGCGCCAGCAGCTACGGGACTAGCGGGGGGAAAGAGACCCAGTACTTC,CASSYGTSGGKETQYF
TRBV5-4,few,TRBJ2-1,TRBD2,TGTGCCAGCAGCTTGGTACTAGCGTCCTACAATGAGCAGTTCTTC,CASSLVLASYNEQFF
TRBV21-1,.,TRBJ2-7,.,TGTGCCAGCAGCAAACATGGGGACAGGAAGACTAGCGGGAACCACGAGCAGTACTTC,CASSKHGDRKTSGNHEQYF
TRBV9,.,TRBJ2-3,.,TGTGCCAGCAGCGTTCGGGGTTCACCCACAGATACGCAGTATTTT,CASSVRGSPTDTQYF
TRBV29-1,.,TRBJ2-7,TRBD1,TGCAGCGTTGGGCAGGCCGGGACAGGGGACCACGAGCAGTACTTC,CSVGQAGTGDHEQYF
TRBV5-1,.,TRBJ2-7,TRBD2,TGCGCCAGCAGCTTCTCGGGCGGGAGTTACGAGCAGTACTTC,CASSFSGGSYEQYF
TRBV7-9,.,TRBJ1-1,TRBD1,TGTGCCAGCAGCTTAGGGACAGGGATTGAAGCTTTCTTT,CASSLGTGIEAFF
TRBV15,.,TRBJ1-5,.,TGTGCCACCAGCAGAGATCGTCAGGGAGGGGGCAATCAGCCCCAGCATTTT,CATSRDRQGGGNQPQHF
TRBV7-3,few,TRBJ2-1,TRBD2,TGTGCCAGCAGCCCAATAGCGGGAGCCCCTCTCTTC,CASSPIAGAPLF
TRBV7-6,.,TRBJ2-6,TRBD1,TGTGCCAGCAGCTTAGTCCTCACCGGGACAGGGCCGAGCTCCGGGGCCAACGTCCTGACTTTC,CASSLVLTGTGPSSGANVLTF